These 20 T cell receptor beta chains originate from one sample sequenced in a study of shared clonotypes between healthy human individuals. TCRdb's copy holds only in-frame clones and misses some; the assay was immunoSEQ multiplex PCR. The repertoire has around 1.1 million clones, 60% to 80% of them found once; the top ten carry approximately 0.95%. The sequenced material came from memory CD4+ T cells from PBMCs. Indicated subset: CD45RA-negative fraction. These receptors all come from a man between 18 and 35 years old in good health. Some clones in this sample may be carry-over from other donors' samples.

The rearrangement joins TRBV4-1 to TRBJ2-5; 15 bases line up with TRBD2. V gave up 3 bases and J gave up 5 bases; unmatched junction bases: 4. The germline V gene encodes CDR1 MGHRA and CDR2 YSYEKL. The CDR3 has 16 residues. CDR3 loop: CASSQGLAGGFETQYF. CDR3 DNA: TGCGCCAGCAGCCAGGGACTAGCGGGAGGTTTCGAGACCCAGTACTTC.

This clone was observed a single time. The chain couples TRBV5-8 to TRBJ2-2; the match to TRBD1 covers 9 bases. The V gene end was trimmed by 9 bases and the J gene end by 4 bases; junction bases not matched to a gene: 4. Germline CDR1 SGHTS, CDR2 YDEGEE. This CDR3 region has 13 residues. CDR3 in amino acids: CATLGQGTGELFF. CDR3 coding DNA: TGTGCCACCCTGGGACAGGGCACCGGGGAGCTGTTTTTT.

The chain recombines TRBV2 with TRBJ2-7, with TRBD1 matching over 8 bases. In germline, CDR1 is SNHLY, CDR2 FYNNEI. The CDR3 has 15 amino acids. Trimming at V came to 1 base and at J to 3 bases, leaving 5 bases not matched to a gene. The CDR3 nucleotides read TGTGCCAGCAGTGAAGACAGGGGGATGATCTACGAGCAGTACTTC. Protein: CASSEDRGMIYEQYF.

The chain has TRBV7-8 and TRBJ2-5; TRBD2 agrees at 8 bases. This CDR3 is built from 15 residues. CDR1 is SGHVS and CDR2 is FQNEAQ in the germline V gene. The junction had 10 bases not matched to a gene; V was cut back by 5 bases and J by 5 bases. Here the CDR3 DNA reads TGTGCCAGCAGCCGCCATCGGGGGGGCGGGGAGACCCAGTACTTC. Translation: CASSRHRGGGETQYF.

The rearrangement links TRBV2 to TRBJ1-2; D is ambiguous. Looked up from germline, CDR1 is SNHLY and CDR2 is FYNNEI. Trimming pared 3 bases from V and 4 bases from J, leaving 9 bases between. This CDR3 contains 13 residues. In DNA, the CDR3 is TGTGCCAGCAGTGAGCAGGTTCTCTATGGCTACACCTTC. It encodes CASSEQVLYGYTF.

The rearrangement uses TRBV5-1 and TRBJ2-1; TRBD2 aligns across 12 bases. Germline CDR1 SGHRS, CDR2 YFSETQ. V was pared by 1 base and J by 2 bases, with 1 base of the junction left unmatched. The CDR3 has 16 amino acids. This CDR3 reads CASSLRTSGAYNEQFF. For the CDR3, the DNA is TGCGCCAGCAGCTTGCGGACTAGCGGGGCCTACAATGAGCAGTTCTTC.

The rearrangement links TRBV4-3 to TRBJ2-5, with unresolved D. With 4 bases removed from V and 5 bases from J, the gap between germline ends came to 17 bases. The CDR3 runs to 15 residues. Per germline, CDR1 LGHNA and CDR2 YSLEER. The CDR3 region has the DNA TGCGCCAGCAGCCGCCGCGGAGTGATGGGCGAGACCCAGTACTTC. Translation gives CASSRRGVMGETQYF.

The rearrangement links TRBV25-1 to TRBJ1-2; 7 positions agree with TRBD1. Per germline, CDR1 MGHDK and CDR2 SYGVNS. V shed 4 bases, J shed 2 bases, and the junction held 10 bases outside the gene matches. CDR3 size: 16 residues. CDR3 protein: CASSAIPPGQNYGYTF. Written as DNA, the CDR3 is TGTGCCAGCAGTGCAATCCCCCCGGGACAGAACTATGGCTACACCTTC.

A single count supports this clone. J is TRBJ2-7 and V is TRBV10-3; the match to TRBD2 covers 7 bases. V was clipped by 0 bases and J by 2 bases; unmatched bases: 1. This CDR3 is 14 amino acids long. CDR1 and CDR2 from the germline V gene are ENHRY and SYGVKD. The CDR3 DNA follows: TGTGCCATCAGTGAGTCCGGGACTACCTACGAGCAGTACTTC. Amino acids: CAISESGTTYEQYF.

This clone was seen only once. This chain links TRBV5-1 with TRBJ2-3; tentative D call: TRBD1 (5 bases). The CDR3 is 14 amino acids. The germline V gene has CDR1 SGHRS and CDR2 YFSETQ. V was shortened by 4 bases and J by 1 base, with 10 bases between the two germline ends. The chain's CDR3 is CASSLPTGTDTQYF. The CDR3 bases are TGCGCCAGCAGCCTACCGACAGGCACAGATACGCAGTATTTT.

The chain combines TRBV10-3 with TRBJ2-2; 10 bases agree with TRBD1. The germline gives CDR1 ENHRY, CDR2 SYGVKD. After removal of 6 bases from V and 9 bases from J, the junction contained 10 bases not matched to a gene. The CDR3 runs 15 residues. The CDR3: CAISDPRTGGRELFF. The CDR3 coding sequence is TGTGCCATCAGCGACCCTCGGACAGGGGGAAGGGAGCTGTTTTTT.

This chain uses TRBV2 with TRBJ2-2; tentative D call: TRBD1 (6 bases). Germline V CDR1 and CDR2: SNHLY, FYNNEI. V lost 7 bases and J 9 bases, leaving 15 bases between the germline ends. CDR3 size: 13 residues. As DNA, the CDR3 is TGTGCCAGCACCGCTTGGGGGCACCGGGAGCTGTTTTTT. Translated, it gives CASTAWGHRELFF.

V usage is TRBV28 and J usage is TRBJ2-7; TRBD2 matches at 12 bases. V shed 5 bases, J shed 2 bases, and the junction held 4 bases outside the gene matches. There are 15 residues in the CDR3. CDR1 MDHEN and CDR2 SYDVKM come from the germline V gene. For the CDR3, the DNA is TGTGCCAGCAGTACCCGGACTAGCGGGACCTACGAGCAGTACTTC. This sequence encodes CASSTRTSGTYEQYF.

Remarks on this clone: Other DNA sequences within the sample encode an identical CDR3. The rearrangement uses TRBV28 and TRBJ1-1, with TRBD1 matching 8 bases. Per the germline V gene, CDR1 is MDHEN and CDR2 is SYDVKM. The V segment lost 2 bases and the J segment 5 bases; nucleotides outside the gene matches: 4. CDR3 length equals 14 residues. CDR3 coding DNA: TGTGCCAGCAGTTTACAGGGGGCGCGAACTGAAGCTTTCTTT. Translated, it gives CASSLQGARTEAFF.

This chain links TRBV10-3 with TRBJ1-6; 7 bases match TRBD1. The CDR3 has 13 amino acids. Looked up from germline, CDR1 is ENHRY and CDR2 is SYGVKD. The junction had 5 bases not matched to a gene; V was cut back by 10 bases and J by 5 bases. The CDR3: CATTGTDNSPLHF. The CDR3 nucleotides are TGTGCCACTACCGGGACAGATAATTCACCCCTCCACTTT.

V and J are TRBV5-5 and TRBJ1-4; maybe TRBD1 (6 bases). From germline, CDR1 is SGHKS and CDR2 YYEKEE (reference sequence). The V and J ends lost 6 bases and 8 bases respectively, with 14 bases between them. The CDR3 is made up of 13 amino acids. CDR3 sequence (DNA): TGTGCCAGCACCCCCACAGGGAGGGAAAAACTGTTTTTT. It encodes CASTPTGREKLFF.

For this clone: A much larger clonotype is one base distant, so this may be a read error. This rearrangement joins TRBV14 to TRBJ2-7; 7 bases are shared with TRBD1. CDR1 and CDR2 from the germline V gene are SGHDN and FVKESK. J gave up 2 bases and V 4 bases, and 2 bases lay outside the gene matches. CDR3 length equals 13 residues. CDR3 nucleotide sequence: TGTGCCAGCAGCCGGGACAGAGCCTACGAGCAGTACTTC. This gives the protein CASSRDRAYEQYF.

The chain uses TRBV2 and TRBJ1-2, with D possibly matching TRBD1 (5 bases). With 1 base removed from V and 5 bases from J, the gap between germline ends came to 14 bases. The CDR3 sequence is 15 residues long. Germline-derived CDR1 and CDR2 are SNHLY and FYNNEI. CDR3 DNA sequence: TGTGCCAGCAGTGAAGGGGCGCAGGGAGGGTATGGCTACACCTTC. The encoded protein is CASSEGAQGGYGYTF.

This sequence joins TRBV5-1 and TRBJ2-3, with a possible D match to TRBD2 (5 bases). V lost 4 bases to trimming and J lost 1 base, with 10 bases between them. The CDR3 is 14 amino acids. From germline, CDR1 is SGHRS and CDR2 YFSETQ. CDR3 protein: CASSPTGGTDTQYF. CDR3 DNA: TGCGCCAGCAGCCCGACCGGGGGCACAGATACGCAGTATTTT.

The chain is built from TRBV9 and TRBJ2-3; either TRBD1 or TRBD2 may supply D (5 bases each). Germline loops: CDR1 SGDLS, CDR2 YYNGEE. Between the trimmed V and J ends, which lost 0 bases and 4 bases, there was a span of 15 bases. The CDR3 extends over 16 amino acids. CDR3 sequence: CASSVVGDLSADTQYF. Here the CDR3 DNA reads TGTGCCAGCAGCGTAGTTGGGGACCTATCGGCAGATACGCAGTATTTT.